This TCR beta chain was recorded in a study of blood T cells in healthy people across ages. The CDR3 is made up of 13 amino acids. In germline, CDR1 is SQVTM, CDR2 ANQGSEA. With a J-beta primer mix and a sample-barcoded 5' primer, a second PCR ran about 7 to 11 cycles. At least 2.5 million CDR3-containing paired-end reads were obtained per sample. TCRdb processed the 5' RACE reads anew with MiXCR; each CDR3 protein has one entry. Here the sample spans about 1.4 million distinct CDR3 sequences, roughly 59% being singletons. Input material: blood. The genes are TRBV29-1 and TRBJ2-4, with a tentative D call TRBD1 (6 bases). With the DNA end fitting TRBJ2-7 better, the J assignment may be wrong. This clonotype was obtained from a man aged 18 to 35 in good health. The CDR3 DNA reads as TGCAGCGTTGATGAGGGGGACGCCTACGAGCAGTACTTC. Protein product: CSVDEGDAYEQYF.